This T cell receptor (beta chain) emerged from a study of blood T cell repertoires in COVID-19. About the research overall: T cells, B-cell-depleted T cells, or PBMCs supplied cDNA or gDNA.

This clone has just one count. CDR1 and CDR2 from the germline V gene are SGHTA and FQGTGA. V dropped 2 bases and J dropped 0; count of bases not matched to a gene: 3. The CDR3 loop spans 17 amino acids. Per the study methods: Estimates of nucleated cell counts were drawn from the amplification of reference gene primers. Sequencing was performed with immunoSEQ multiplex PCR; in TCRdb, only in-frame clones are kept and a portion is missing. That table is the source of V, J and clone size, and D and trimming were worked out from the DNA. This table holds 150,000 to 190,000 clones, 80% to 90% found once.

This TCR was recovered from a woman aged 55-69 years with COVID-19, enrolled during active disease. The chain links TRBV7-3 to TRBJ1-5, with 11 bases lining up with TRBD1. Material for sequencing was peripheral blood. CDR3 sequence (DNA): TGTGCCAGCAGCTTAGGACAGGGGGCAGGTAGCAATCAGCCCCAGCATTTT. It translates to CASSLGQGAGSNQPQHF.